The 7 T cell receptor beta chains listed next were all sequenced from one sample in a study of blood T cell repertoires in COVID-19. Clones were read by immunoSEQ multiplex PCR, and TCRdb kept only the in-frame ones, dropping some. The data hold under 250,000 clones, with roughly nine tenths observed a single time. Sequenced sample: peripheral blood. These receptor sequences come from a man between 40 and 49 years old with acute or convalescent COVID-19.

In this sample, this clone turned up a few times. This sequence joins TRBV7-8 and TRBJ1-2, with D maybe TRBD1 (5 bases). Germline V gives CDR1 SGHVS, CDR2 FQNEAQ. This CDR3 has 17 amino acids. V was pared by 6 bases and J by 3 bases, with 23 bases between. The CDR3 reads CASSFRRGPGGDYGYTF. CDR3 nucleotide sequence: TGTGCCAGCAGTTTTAGGCGGGGCCCTGGGGGAGACTATGGCTACACCTTC.

The rearrangement uses TRBV29-1 and TRBJ1-6; TRBD1 aligns across 8 bases. The V gene end was trimmed by 6 bases and the J gene end by 3 bases; junction bases not matched to a gene: 4. In germline, CDR1 is SQVTM, CDR2 ANQGSEA. This CDR3 comprises 14 residues. The CDR3 DNA sequence: TGCAGCGTGCGGACAGGGAACTATAATTCACCCCTCCACTTT. Its protein is CSVRTGNYNSPLHF.

This clone has just one count. The rearrangement joins TRBV18 to TRBJ1-2, with D tentatively TRBD1 (5 bases). CDR1 and CDR2 (germline): KGHSH, LQKENI. Trimming took off 4 bases at V and 5 bases at J, with 11 bases between the two ends. The CDR3 contains 13 residues. The CDR3 loop is CASSRGDSYGYTF. In nucleotides, the CDR3 is TGTGCCAGCTCACGGGGCGACAGTTATGGCTACACCTTC.

This clone was counted between two and nine times. Different DNA sequences within this sample yield the same CDR3. This chain connects TRBV30 to TRBJ1-5; D not certain. Trimming shortened V by 0 bases and J by 0 bases, and 3 bases separated the two germline ends. Germline V gene data show CDR1 as GTSNPN and CDR2 as SVGIG (reference sequence). CDR3 size: 13 residues. This CDR3 reads CAWSVSSNQPQHF. DNA for the CDR3: TGTGCCTGGAGTGTTAGTAGCAATCAGCCCCAGCATTTT.

The gene calls are TRBV7-9 and TRBJ1-2; the match to TRBD1 covers 7 bases. J was trimmed by 2 bases and V by 0 bases; bases with no gene match: 3. Germline V gene data show CDR1 as SEHNR and CDR2 as FQNEAQ (reference sequence). CDR3 length: 15 amino acids. CDR3 sequence reads: CASSLAEGANYGYTF. The CDR3 nucleotides read TGTGCCAGCAGCTTAGCTGAGGGGGCGAACTATGGCTACACCTTC.

The chain links TRBV6-8 to TRBJ2-5, with TRBD2 as a possible D gene (6 bases). Germline lookup yields CDR1 MNHGY and CDR2 SAAAGT. Trimming took 0 bases from V and 5 from J, leaving 19 bases between them. The CDR3 is 17 residues long. This chain's CDR3 is CASSYSMEGTVMETQYF. In nucleotides, the CDR3 is TGTGCCAGCAGTTACTCGATGGAGGGGACCGTCATGGAGACCCAGTACTTC.

The V and J genes are TRBV29-1 and TRBJ1-4; TRBD1 matches at 10 bases. This CDR3 has 12 residues. Trimming took 7 bases from V and 6 from J; bases not matched to a gene: 2. Germline V gene sequence: CDR1 SQVTM, CDR2 ANQGSEA. CDR3 residues: CSAGTGDEKLFF. The CDR3 DNA sequence: TGCAGCGCCGGGACAGGGGATGAAAAACTGTTTTTT.